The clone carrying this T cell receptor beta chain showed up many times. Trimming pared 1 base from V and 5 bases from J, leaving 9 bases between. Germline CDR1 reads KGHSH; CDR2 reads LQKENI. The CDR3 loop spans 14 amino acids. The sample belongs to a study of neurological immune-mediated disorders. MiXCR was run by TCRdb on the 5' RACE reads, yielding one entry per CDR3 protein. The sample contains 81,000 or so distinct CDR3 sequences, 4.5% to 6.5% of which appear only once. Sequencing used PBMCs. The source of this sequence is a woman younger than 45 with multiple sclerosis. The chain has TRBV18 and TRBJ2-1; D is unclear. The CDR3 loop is CASSPLLDDNEQFF. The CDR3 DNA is TGTGCCAGCTCACCACTGTTAGATGACAATGAGCAGTTCTTC.